This TCR beta chain was documented in a study of vaccination and CD4 T cells after COVID-19. About the study: Post-vaccination specimens were collected at a median of roughly 68 days following dose two (range 14 to 241).

An Oncomine TCR Beta short-read assay was used to sequence the DNA from cultured CD4+ T cells. TCRdb redid the calling of the PCR reads with MiXCR, one entry per CDR3 protein. The sample has fewer than 20,000 distinct CDR3 sequences, 50% seen once. Trimming removed 2 bases at V and 5 bases at J, with 9 bases between. Germline assignment: CDR1 SGDLS and CDR2 YYNGEE. This CDR3 comprises 13 residues. Worth noting for this clonotype: Its antigen is still unknown.

Treatment in this sample: approximately 11-day PBMC culture with coronavirus spike peptide pools or control peptides (ViraFEST assay). The sequence derives from a human donor who had recovered from COVID-19. Sequenced: CD4+ T cells from blood, cultured in vitro. The chain links TRBV9 to TRBJ2-3; D unclear. The CDR3 spells CASSVQVVDTQYF. The CDR3 region has the DNA TGTGCCAGCAGCGTTCAGGTGGTAGATACGCAGTATTTT.